The 24 T cell receptor beta chains reported below all come from one sample, sequenced in a study of T cell clonality in common variable immunodeficiency. Sequenced by immunoSEQ multiplex PCR; TCRdb stores in-frame clones only, minus some. Found here are 25,000 to 40,000 clones, no singletons; the ten largest cover 3.5% to 4.5%. The sample comprised peripheral blood mononuclear cells. These receptor sequences come from a person between 18 and 70 years old in good health.

This clone was detected many times. Read sequence stops 3 residues before the CDR3 end, and the germline J gene provides the missing end. The rearrangement uses TRBV7-6 and TRBJ1-3, with D hard to call. The CDR3 has 16 residues. From germline, CDR1 is SGHVS and CDR2 FNYEAQ. V lost 2 bases and J 0 bases, leaving 11 bases between the germline ends. The CDR3 DNA, read in part, is TGTGCCAGCAGCTTATCTATGCACCGCTCTGGAAACACC. It encodes CASSLSMHRSGNT. The complete CDR3 sequence is CASSLSMHRSGNTIYF.

The table lists this clone with a few counts. The read terminates 3 residues before the CDR3 end, so the remaining end is supplied by the germline J gene. J is TRBJ2-7 and V is TRBV20-1; 7 bases map to TRBD2. V was clipped by 0 bases and J by 0 bases; unmatched bases: 17. Germline V gene lookup returns CDR1 DFQATT and CDR2 SNEGSKA (reference sequence). The CDR3 spans 19 residues. This CDR3 is CSARDPGRGGFRSSYEQYF. The CDR3 bases that were read are TGCAGTGCTAGAGATCCGGGGCGCGGGGGTTTCCGCAGCTCCTACGAG.

In its sample, this clone was seen a few times. This may be a read error: a much more frequent sequence differs by one nucleotide. The read stops 3 residues short of the end of the CDR3; the missing end is completed from the germline J gene. J is TRBJ2-2 and V is TRBV11-3; possible D gene TRBD1, 5 bases. Germline V lookup: CDR1 SGHNT, CDR2 YENEEA. This CDR3 region has 14 residues. The part of the CDR3 DNA that was read is TGTGCCAGCAGCATACTCTCTGGGGCCAACGTG. Amino acid sequence: CASSILSGANV. The whole CDR3 sequence is CASSILSGANVLFF.

Turning to this clone: The observed sequence ends 3 residues before the CDR3 terminus, with the missing tail filled in from the germline J gene. The genes are TRBV7-6 and TRBJ1-2; no definite D call. Germline CDR1 SGHVS, CDR2 FNYEAQ. CDR3 size: 14 residues. This CDR3 reads CASSLLAVSYDYTF. The part of the CDR3 DNA that was read is TGTGCCAGCAGCTTGTTAGCGGTTTCCTACGAC.

This clone was seen at least ten times. The CDR3 end is not reached by the read, which stops 3 residues before it; the germline J gene fills it in. V is TRBV18 and J is TRBJ2-7; D unclear. V lost 3 bases, J lost 1 base, and 7 bases lay in between. Germline values: CDR1 KGHSH, CDR2 LQKENI. The CDR3 spans 13 residues. The CDR3 bases that were read are TGTGCCAGCTCACCCCCATCATCCTACGAG. Translating gives CASSPPSSYE. The entire CDR3 sequence reads CASSPPSSYEQYF.

Remarks on this clone: The CDR3 goes on 3 residues after the read ends, and that part is filled in from the germline J gene. The chain employs TRBV5-6 and TRBJ1-2, with 10 nucleotides matching TRBD1. This CDR3 spans 15 amino acids. Germline values: CDR1 SGHDT, CDR2 YYEEEE. The sequenced CDR3 bases are TGTGCCAGCAGCTTGGTTGGGACAGGGGCCTACGAC. The encoded protein is CASSLVGTGAYD. From start to end, the CDR3 is CASSLVGTGAYDYTF. Filled out from reference TRBV5-6 and TRBJ1-2, the complete variable domain reads DAGVTQSPTHLIKTRGQQVTLRCSPKSGHDTVSWYQQALGQGPQFIFQYYEEEERQRGNFPDRFSGHQFPNYSSELNVNALLLGDSALYLCASSLVGTGAYDYTFGSGTRLTVV.

This clone was observed at least ten times. The read ends 3 residues before the CDR3 terminus; that terminus is restored from the germline J gene. The chain links TRBV5-1 to TRBJ2-5, with TRBD2 matching 9 bases. The CDR3 sequence is 14 residues long. CDR1 is SGHRS and CDR2 is YFSETQ in the germline V gene. After removal of 6 bases from V and 4 bases from J, the junction contained 7 bases not matched to a gene. Incomplete CDR3 DNA: TGCGCCAGCAAGGGAGCGGGAGGTATAGAGACC. Translating it yields CASKGAGGIET. The CDR3 in full is CASKGAGGIETQYF.

A note on this clone: The CDR3 extends 3 residues past the end of the read, so its final part is completed from the germline J gene. V is TRBV7-2 and J is TRBJ2-4, with a possible D match to TRBD2 (6 bases). The CDR3 sequence is 14 residues long. Looked up from germline, CDR1 is SGHTA and CDR2 is FQGNSA. CDR3 DNA, as far as it was read: TGTGCCAGCAGCCCTCTCCGGGGGATCCATGGT. Translated, it gives CASSPLRGIHG. The whole CDR3 protein is CASSPLRGIHGQYF.

This clone was picked up many times. The read ends 3 residues before the CDR3 terminus; that terminus is restored from the germline J gene. Distinct nucleotide sequences in the sample also encode this CDR3. This chain connects TRBV19 to TRBJ1-2; perhaps TRBD1 as D (6 bases). Per germline, CDR1 LNHDA and CDR2 SQIVND (reference sequence). V was trimmed by 8 bases and J by 4 bases, leaving 11 bases between them. CDR3 size: 12 residues. The sequenced part of the CDR3 DNA is TGTGCCAGTTGGGACAACCTCTATGGC. It codes for CASWDNLYG. The entire CDR3 sequence reads CASWDNLYGYTF.

As to this clone: The CDR3 goes on 3 residues after the read ends, and that part is filled in from the germline J gene. V is TRBV5-1 and J is TRBJ2-1; a possible D gene is TRBD2 (7 bases). The length of the CDR3 is 16 residues. V lost 0 bases to trimming and J lost 5 bases, with 15 bases between them. CDR1 and CDR2 from the germline V gene are SGHRS and YFSETQ. CDR3 residues: CASSLAVGGADNEQFF. The sequenced part of the CDR3 DNA is TGCGCCAGCAGCTTGGCCGTGGGGGGGGCGGACAATGAG. Full variable domain (remainder filled in from reference TRBV5-1 and TRBJ2-1): KAGVTQTPRYLIKTRGQQVTLSCSPISGHRSVSWYQQTPGQGLQFLFEYFSETQRNKGNFPGRFSGRQFSNSRSEMNVSTLELGDSALYLCASSLAVGGADNEQFFGPGTRLTVL.

This clone has a count of ten or more. The read gets to within 3 residues of the CDR3 end, and the germline J gene fills in the rest. This chain links TRBV2 with TRBJ2-1; tentative D call: TRBD1 (5 bases). This CDR3 comprises 15 residues. CDR1 is SNHLY and CDR2 is FYNNEI in the germline V gene. V was trimmed by 5 bases and J by 4 bases, leaving 15 bases between them. The part of the CDR3 DNA that was read is TGTGCCAGCAGTCCTAGACAGAAAGGATACAATGAG. Amino acid sequence: CASSPRQKGYNE. The CDR3 as a whole reads CASSPRQKGYNEQFF.

This clone was seen more than once but under ten times. The read ends 3 residues early relative to the CDR3; the germline J gene fills the gap. This chain connects TRBV30 to TRBJ2-7; tentatively, D is TRBD2 (5 bases). V lost 0 bases and J lost 6, with 15 bases in between. This CDR3 contains 14 residues. Germline assignment: CDR1 GTSNPN and CDR2 SVGIG (reference sequence). The sequenced part of the CDR3 DNA is TGTGCCTGGAGTGTTGTAGGATCGGGGTTCGAG. It is translated as CAWSVVGSGFE. The complete CDR3 sequence is CAWSVVGSGFEQYF.

This clone was detected many times. The CDR3 end falls 3 residues outside the read, so it is completed with the germline J gene. J is TRBJ2-1 and V is TRBV20-1; no firm D call. V lost 4 bases and J lost 0, with 10 bases in between. Looked up from germline, CDR1 is DFQATT and CDR2 is SNEGSKA (reference sequence). The CDR3 has 14 residues. The CDR3 loop is CSATGARSYNEQFF. CDR3 DNA (partial): TGCAGTGCTACGGGTGCTCGCTCCTACAATGAG.

There are many counts of this clone. The read stops 3 residues short of the end of the CDR3; the missing end is completed from the germline J gene. This sample also contains other DNA sequences that code for the same CDR3. V gene TRBV7-2 combines with J gene TRBJ2-2, with D maybe TRBD2 (6 bases). Germline CDR1 reads SGHTA; CDR2 reads FQGNSA. The CDR3 loop spans 15 amino acids. Partial CDR3 DNA: TGTGCCAGCAGCTTAGGGGCGAGGGGCGGGGAAAAG. It translates to CASSLGARGGEK. The entire CDR3 is CASSLGARGGEKLFF.

This clone was observed a few times. The CDR3 goes on 3 residues after the read ends, and that part is filled in from the germline J gene. The chain is built from TRBV20-1 and TRBJ1-4; D possibly corresponds to TRBD1 (5 bases). Germline CDR1 is DFQATT and CDR2 is SNEGSKA (reference sequence). There are 14 residues in the CDR3. CDR3 loop: CSALAGPNTGELFF. The sequenced part of the CDR3 DNA is TGCAGTGCTTTAGCGGGGCCAAACACCGGGGAA.

This clone was seen many times. From the germline J gene comes the end of the CDR3, since the read stops 3 residues before it. The chain links TRBV6-2 or TRBV6-3 to TRBJ2-5; tentatively, D is TRBD1 (5 bases). The V end was cut by 2 bases, the J end by 5 bases, with 12 bases between. CDR1 and CDR2 from the germline V gene are MNHEY and SVGEGT. This CDR3 has 14 residues. The part of the CDR3 DNA that was read is TGTGCCAGCAGTTACCTGGGGCCCGGGGAGACC. Its protein product is CASSYLGPGET. The full CDR3 sequence reads CASSYLGPGETQYF.

This clone came up many times. CDR3 DNA (partial): TGTGCCAGCAGCCCGTCCCAGGGAAGGGGCAATCAGCCC. This sequence encodes CASSPSQGRGNQP. The whole CDR3 sequence reads CASSPSQGRGNQPQHF. The J gene is TRBJ1-5, the V gene TRBV7-3, with a possible D match to TRBD1 (5 bases). Coverage ceases 3 residues before the CDR3 finishes, and the germline J gene fills in the end. The ends were cut back, 5 bases at V and 2 bases at J, with 16 bases in the middle. The CDR3 is made up of 16 amino acids. Germline CDR1 SGHTA, CDR2 FQGTGA.

The sample holds many counts of this clone. The read ends 3 residues shy of where the CDR3 ends; the end is completed using the germline J gene. The chain recombines TRBV7-9 with TRBJ1-1; TRBD1 matches 7 bases. This CDR3 has 14 residues. Trimming removed 7 bases from V and 3 bases from J; junction bases left unmatched: 8. Germline V gene lookup returns CDR1 SEHNR and CDR2 FQNEAQ (reference sequence). Partial CDR3 DNA: TGTGCCAGCACCGAAAGGGGGCGAGACACTGAA. Protein product: CASTERGRDTE. The full-length CDR3 reads as CASTERGRDTEAFF.

This clone occurred many times. The sequenced fragment ends 3 residues before the CDR3 boundary, so the rest is inferred from the germline J gene. The V and J genes are TRBV6-4 and TRBJ2-1, with D maybe TRBD1 (6 bases). The CDR3 is made up of 13 amino acids. Looked up from germline, CDR1 is MRHNA and CDR2 is SNTAGT. Trimming left V 5 bases short and J 9 bases short, with 14 bases between. CDR3 sequence reads: CASSPTGLGEQFF. Incomplete CDR3 DNA: TGTGCCAGCAGTCCAACAGGGTTAGGTGAG.

As to this clone: Coverage ceases 3 residues before the CDR3 finishes, and the germline J gene fills in the end. V usage is TRBV2 and J usage is TRBJ2-5; a possible D gene is TRBD2 (7 bases). Between the trimmed V and J ends, which lost 6 bases and 3 bases, there was a span of 20 bases. Per the germline V gene, CDR1 is SNHLY and CDR2 is FYNNEI. The CDR3 contains 16 residues. This CDR3 is CASRRGTTRNEETQYF. CDR3 bases read: TGTGCCAGCAGGAGGGGGACTACCCGAAACGAAGAGACC.

This clone showed up many times. CDR3 sequence reads: CASSIVWGVGTGELFF. The sequenced part of the CDR3 DNA is TGTGCCAGTAGTATAGTATGGGGGGTAGGCACCGGGGAG. The J gene is TRBJ2-2, the V gene TRBV19; maybe TRBD2 (6 bases). The read ends 3 residues early relative to the CDR3; the germline J gene fills the gap. Trimming shortened V by 1 base and J by 4 bases, and 13 bases separated the two germline ends. The CDR3 covers 16 residues. CDR1 is LNHDA, CDR2 SQIVND, per germline (reference sequence).

This clone was recorded at least ten times. The CDR3: CASSVTGGDEQYF. Partial CDR3 DNA: TGTGCCAGCAGTGTCACCGGGGGAGACGAG. This chain uses TRBV6-1 with TRBJ2-7; tentative D call: TRBD2 (6 bases). The CDR3 end is not reached by the read, which stops 3 residues before it; the germline J gene fills it in. CDR1 MNHNS and CDR2 SASEGT come from the germline V gene. CDR3 length equals 13 residues. V was shortened by 4 bases and J by 5 bases, with 12 bases between the two germline ends.

This clone was counted between two and nine times. The CDR3 is cut off 3 residues early in the read; its end comes from the germline J gene. The rearrangement uses TRBV7-9 and TRBJ2-7, with a tentative D call TRBD2 (7 bases). V lost 5 bases to trimming and J lost 3 bases, with 14 bases between them. This CDR3 region has 14 residues. Germline assignment: CDR1 SEHNR and CDR2 FQNEAQ (reference sequence). The part of the CDR3 DNA that was read is TGTGCCAGCAGCCCAGGGGCTAGCGGCTACGAG. Its protein product is CASSPGASGYE. The whole CDR3 is CASSPGASGYEQYF.

This clone was picked up many times. The CDR3 here is CASSYRVWNEQYF. The CDR3 DNA, read in part, is TGTGCCAGCAGTTACAGGGTCTGGAACGAG. The V gene is TRBV14, the J gene TRBJ2-7; D may be TRBD1 (6 bases). Coverage ceases 3 residues before the CDR3 finishes, and the germline J gene fills in the end. V lost 6 bases and J lost 5, with 14 bases in between. CDR3 length equals 13 residues. Per germline, CDR1 SGHDN and CDR2 FVKESK.